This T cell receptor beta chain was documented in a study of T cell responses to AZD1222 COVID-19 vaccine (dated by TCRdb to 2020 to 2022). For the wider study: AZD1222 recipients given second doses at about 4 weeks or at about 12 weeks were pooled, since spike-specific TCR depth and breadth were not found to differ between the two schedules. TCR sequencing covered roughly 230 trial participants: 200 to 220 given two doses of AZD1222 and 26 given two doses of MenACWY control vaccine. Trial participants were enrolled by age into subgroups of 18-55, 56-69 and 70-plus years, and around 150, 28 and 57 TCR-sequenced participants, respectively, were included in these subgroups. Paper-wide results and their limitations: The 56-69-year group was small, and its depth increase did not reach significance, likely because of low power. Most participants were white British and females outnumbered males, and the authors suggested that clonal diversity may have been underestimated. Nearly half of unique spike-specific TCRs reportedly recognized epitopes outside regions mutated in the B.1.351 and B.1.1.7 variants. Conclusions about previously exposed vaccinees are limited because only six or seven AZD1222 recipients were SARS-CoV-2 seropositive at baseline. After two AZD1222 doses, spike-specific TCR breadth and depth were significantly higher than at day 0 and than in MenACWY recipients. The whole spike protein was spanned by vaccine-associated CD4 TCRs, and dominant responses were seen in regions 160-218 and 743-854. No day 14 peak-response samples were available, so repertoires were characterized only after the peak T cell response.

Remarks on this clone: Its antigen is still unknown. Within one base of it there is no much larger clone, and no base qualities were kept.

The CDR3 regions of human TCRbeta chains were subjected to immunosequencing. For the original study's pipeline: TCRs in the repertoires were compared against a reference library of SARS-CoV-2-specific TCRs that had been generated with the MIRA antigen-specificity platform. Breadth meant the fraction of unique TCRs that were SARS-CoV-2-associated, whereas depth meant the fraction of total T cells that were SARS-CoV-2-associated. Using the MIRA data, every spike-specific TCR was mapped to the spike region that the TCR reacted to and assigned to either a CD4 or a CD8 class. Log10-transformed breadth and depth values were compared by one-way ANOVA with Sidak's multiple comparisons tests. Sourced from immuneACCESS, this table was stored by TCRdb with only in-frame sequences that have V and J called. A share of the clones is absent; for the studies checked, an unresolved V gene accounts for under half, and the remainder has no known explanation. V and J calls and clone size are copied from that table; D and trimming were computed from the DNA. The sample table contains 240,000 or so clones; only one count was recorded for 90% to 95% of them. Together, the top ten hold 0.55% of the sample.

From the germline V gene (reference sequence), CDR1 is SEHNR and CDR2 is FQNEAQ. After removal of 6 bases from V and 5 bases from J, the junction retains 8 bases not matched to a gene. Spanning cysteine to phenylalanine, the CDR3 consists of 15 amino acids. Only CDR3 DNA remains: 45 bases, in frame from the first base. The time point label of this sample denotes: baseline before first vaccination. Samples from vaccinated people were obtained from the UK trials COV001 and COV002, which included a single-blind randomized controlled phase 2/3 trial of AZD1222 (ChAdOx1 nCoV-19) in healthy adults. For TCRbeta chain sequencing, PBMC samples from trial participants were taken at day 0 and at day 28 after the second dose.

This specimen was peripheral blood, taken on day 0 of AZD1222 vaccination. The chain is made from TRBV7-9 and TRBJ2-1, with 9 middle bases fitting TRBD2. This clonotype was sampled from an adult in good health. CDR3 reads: CASRFSGRVHNEQFF. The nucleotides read TGTGCCAGCAGATTTAGCGGGAGAGTCCACAATGAGCAGTTCTTC.